Listed below are T cell receptor beta chains from one sample, sequenced in a study of post-analysis software for immune sequencing data. TCRdb analysed the PCR reads with MiXCR anew, one entry per CDR3 protein. The sample holds approximately 660,000 distinct CDR3 sequences, over 45% seen once. The sample taken for sequencing was blood. These receptors were taken from a girl aged 2 to 9 with multiple sclerosis. CDR3s include the opening cysteine and the closing phenylalanine or tryptophan. D genes are given only for firm matches.

D gene,V gene,J gene,CDR3 length,CDR3 protein
NA,TRBV29-1,NA,11,CSVPGSGTQYF
NA,TRBV7-2,TRBJ2-2,13,CASSPDPSGELFF
TRBD1,TRBV12-3/TRBV12-4,TRBJ1-3,16,CASSSWTGGFGNTIYF
TRBD2,TRBV7-2,TRBJ2-5,14,CASSLDGGEETQYF
NA,TRBV12-3/TRBV12-4,TRBJ2-1,15,CASSSEGGGYNEQFF
TRBD1,TRBV28,TRBJ1-1,18,CASSLSTGQGAGETEAFF
NA,TRBV7-2,TRBJ1-2,15,CASSLGAGSGYGYTF
NA,TRBV30,TRBJ1-1,13,CAWSDESNAEAFF
NA,TRBV10-3,TRBJ2-7,14,CAIREDSGQREQYF
NA,TRBV29-1,TRBJ1-1,15,CSVVWTVTLNTEAFF
TRBD2,TRBV4-2,TRBJ2-3,17,CASSPRGAGALTDTQYF
NA,TRBV15,TRBJ2-6,15,CATSRDTAGANVLTF
TRBD2,TRBV20-1,TRBJ2-3,16,CSARKGSAGATDTQYF
NA,TRBV2,TRBJ2-1,11,CASSERFEQFF
NA,TRBV7-9,TRBJ2-7,14,CASSSEGSPKEQYF
NA,TRBV3-1,TRBJ2-3,12,CASSPWADTQYF
TRBD1,TRBV2,TRBJ2-3,15,CASRTDRDGTDTQYF
TRBD1,TRBV12-3/TRBV12-4,TRBJ1-2,15,CASSAFQGDYYGYTF
NA,TRBV29-1,TRBJ2-3,13,CSGRQRNTDTQYF
NA,TRBV29-1,TRBJ2-5,13,CSVEDRLRGKGYF
NA,TRBV4-1,TRBJ1-1,13,CASSHPGASEAFF
NA,TRBV30,TRBJ1-4,11,CAGRVGEKLFF
NA,TRBV4-2,TRBJ2-1,17,CASSHPVGGSSYNEQFF
TRBD1,TRBV12-3/TRBV12-4,TRBJ1-5,14,CASSLRGGQQPQHF
NA,TRBV12-3/TRBV12-4,TRBJ2-5,15,CASSRVANPQETQYF
TRBD1,TRBV6-6,TRBJ2-3,16,CASSYFRDRATDTQYF
TRBD1,TRBV2,TRBJ2-7,13,CASGGQGSYEQYF
TRBD2,TRBV19,TRBJ2-1,14,CASSWRTSVNEQFF
TRBD2,TRBV20-1,TRBJ2-1,14,CSASERGTYNEQFF
NA,TRBV9,TRBJ2-1,14,CASSVGVMVNEQFF
NA,TRBV10-3,TRBJ2-6,14,CAISDINGANVLTF
NA,TRBV3-1,TRBJ2-3,16,CASSQREQIVADTQYF
NA,TRBV4-1,TRBJ1-1,14,CASSQPWGVTEAFF
NA,TRBV30,TRBJ2-6,18,CAWRSRTENPPGANVLTF
NA,TRBV15,TRBJ2-5,11,CATSTVETQYF
NA,TRBV5-6,TRBJ2-7,13,CASSLDRPGEQYF
NA,TRBV3-1,NA,14,CASSQEVQQETQYF
NA,TRBV9,TRBJ1-1,14,CASSPRQKNTEAFF
TRBD1,TRBV28,TRBJ1-2,15,CASSSGQGAIYGYTF
TRBD2,TRBV6-5,TRBJ2-5,15,CASSYSAGVGETQYF